The source of this TCR beta chain is a study of blood T cell repertoires in COVID-19. Study summary: PBMCs, B-cell-depleted T cells, or T cells were the source of the cDNA or gDNA that made up the material.

Method: immunoSEQ multiplex PCR; TCRdb's copy keeps in-frame clones and lacks some. The data show about 180,000 clones, around 85% seen once. This CDR3 is 15 amino acids long. V was pared by 5 bases and J by 4 bases, with 7 bases of the junction left unmatched. The germline CDR1 and CDR2 sequences are SGHTA and FQGNSA. This sequence joins TRBV7-2 and TRBJ1-3, with TRBD1 matching 8 bases. The sample consisted of peripheral blood. This TCR was recovered from a man between 65 and 85 years old with active or convalescent COVID-19. The CDR3 DNA follows: TGTGCCAGCAGCGTTTGGACAGGGACGGGAAACACCATATATTTT. As protein: CASSVWTGTGNTIYF.